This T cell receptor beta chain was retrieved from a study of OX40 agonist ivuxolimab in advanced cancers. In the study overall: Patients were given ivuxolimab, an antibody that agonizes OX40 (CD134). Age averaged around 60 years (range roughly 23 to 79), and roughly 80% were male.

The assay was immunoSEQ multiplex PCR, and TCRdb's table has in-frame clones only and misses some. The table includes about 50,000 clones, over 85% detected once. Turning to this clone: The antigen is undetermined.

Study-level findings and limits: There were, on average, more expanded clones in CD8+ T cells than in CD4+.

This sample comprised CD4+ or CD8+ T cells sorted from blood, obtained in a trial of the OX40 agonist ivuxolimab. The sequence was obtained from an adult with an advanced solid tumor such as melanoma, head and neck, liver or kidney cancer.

The chain's CDR3 is CASSVAGAPGELFF. The CDR3 bases are TGTGCCAGCAGTGTAGCGGGAGCCCCCGGGGAGCTGTTTTTT. The chain links TRBV6-1 to TRBJ2-2; 9 bases align to TRBD2. V lost 4 bases to trimming and J lost 6 bases; unmatched junction nucleotides: 3. Germline V gene sequence: CDR1 MNHNS, CDR2 SASEGT. The CDR3 totals 14 residues.